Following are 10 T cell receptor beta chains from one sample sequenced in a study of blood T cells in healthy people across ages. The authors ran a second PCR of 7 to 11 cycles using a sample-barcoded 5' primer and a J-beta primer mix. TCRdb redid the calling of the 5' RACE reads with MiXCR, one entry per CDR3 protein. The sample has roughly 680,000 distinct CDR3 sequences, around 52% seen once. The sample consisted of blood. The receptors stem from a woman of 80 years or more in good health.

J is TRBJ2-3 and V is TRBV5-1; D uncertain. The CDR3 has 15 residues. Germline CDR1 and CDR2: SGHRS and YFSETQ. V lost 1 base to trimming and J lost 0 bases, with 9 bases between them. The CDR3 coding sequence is TGCGCCAGCAGCTTGACCCCCGGGAGCACAGATACGCAGTATTTT. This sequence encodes CASSLTPGSTDTQYF.

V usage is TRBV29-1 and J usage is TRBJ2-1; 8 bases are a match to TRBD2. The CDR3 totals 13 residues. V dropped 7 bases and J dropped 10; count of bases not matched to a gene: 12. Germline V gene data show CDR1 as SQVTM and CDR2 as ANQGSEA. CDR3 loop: CSADRLASKEQFF. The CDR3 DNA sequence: TGCAGCGCAGACCGACTAGCGTCTAAGGAGCAGTTCTTC.

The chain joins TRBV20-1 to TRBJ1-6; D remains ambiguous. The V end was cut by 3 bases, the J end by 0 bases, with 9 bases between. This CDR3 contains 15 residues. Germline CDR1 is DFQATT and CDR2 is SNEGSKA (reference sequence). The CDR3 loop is CSASPRSSYNSPLHF. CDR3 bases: TGCAGTGCTAGTCCCAGAAGCTCCTATAATTCACCCCTCCACTTT.

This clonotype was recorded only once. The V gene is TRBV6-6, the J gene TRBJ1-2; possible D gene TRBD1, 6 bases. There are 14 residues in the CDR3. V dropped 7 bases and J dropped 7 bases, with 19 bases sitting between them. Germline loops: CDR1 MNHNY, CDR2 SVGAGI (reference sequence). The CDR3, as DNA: TGTGCCAGCACCTACGGTGCAGGGGTGGCTGGCTACACCTTC. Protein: CASTYGAGVAGYTF.

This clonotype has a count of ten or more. DNA for the CDR3: TGTGCCAGCAGCTCGCTAGCGGGAGGATATGAGCAGTTCTTC. This gives the protein CASSSLAGGYEQFF. V usage is TRBV7-2 and J usage is TRBJ2-1, with 11 bases lining up with TRBD2. J lost 8 bases, V lost 4 bases, and 4 bases had no gene match. In germline, CDR1 is SGHTA, CDR2 FQGNSA. The CDR3 consists of 14 residues.

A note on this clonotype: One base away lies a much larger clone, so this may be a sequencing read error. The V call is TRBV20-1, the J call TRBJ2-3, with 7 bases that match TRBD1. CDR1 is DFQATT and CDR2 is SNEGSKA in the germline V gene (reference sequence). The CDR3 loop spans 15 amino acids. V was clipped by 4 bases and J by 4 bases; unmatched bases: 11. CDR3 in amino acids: CSAKEGRDSPDTQYF. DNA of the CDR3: TGCAGTGCTAAGGAAGGCCGGGACAGTCCAGATACGCAGTATTTT.

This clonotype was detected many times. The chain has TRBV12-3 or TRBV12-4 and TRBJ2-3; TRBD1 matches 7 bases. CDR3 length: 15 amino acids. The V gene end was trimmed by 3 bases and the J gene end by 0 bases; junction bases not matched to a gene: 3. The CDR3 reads CASSFGTESTDTQYF. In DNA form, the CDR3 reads TGTGCCAGCAGTTTCGGGACAGAGAGCACAGATACGCAGTATTTT.

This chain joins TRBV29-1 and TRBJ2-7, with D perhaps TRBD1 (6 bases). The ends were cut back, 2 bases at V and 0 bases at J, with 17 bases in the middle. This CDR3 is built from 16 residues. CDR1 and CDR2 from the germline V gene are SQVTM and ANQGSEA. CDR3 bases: TGCAGCGTTGAACGTTTCGGGCAGGGGAGCTCCTACGAGCAGTACTTC. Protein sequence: CSVERFGQGSSYEQYF.

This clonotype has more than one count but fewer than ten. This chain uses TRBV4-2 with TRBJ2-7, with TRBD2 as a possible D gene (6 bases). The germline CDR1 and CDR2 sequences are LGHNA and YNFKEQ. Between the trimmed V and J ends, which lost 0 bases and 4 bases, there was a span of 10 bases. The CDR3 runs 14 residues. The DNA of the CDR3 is TGTGCCAGCAGCCAAGAAACGGGGAGGTACGAGCAGTACTTC. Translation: CASSQETGRYEQYF.

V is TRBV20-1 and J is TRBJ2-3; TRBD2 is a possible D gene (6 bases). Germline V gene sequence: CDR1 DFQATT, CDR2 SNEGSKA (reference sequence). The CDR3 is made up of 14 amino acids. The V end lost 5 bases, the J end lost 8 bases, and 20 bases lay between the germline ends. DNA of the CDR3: TGCAGTGCTCGTTGGCGGGAACAAAGGAGTACGCAGTATTTT. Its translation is CSARWREQRSTQYF.